This TCR beta chain was captured in a study of T-cell reconstitution after alpha-beta-depleted transplantation in children. General study findings and limits: Recipient T cells and thymic progenitors that survived were the source of the high TCRbeta diversity seen at day 60 in some patients. Newly produced T cells mostly provided counts and TCRbeta diversity after one year, as hyperexpanded clones declined. As was reported, about two months after transplant, alpha-beta T cells came from several hundred expanded graft clones.

The V gene lost 1 base and the J gene lost 4 bases, with 11 bases spanning the gap. The length of the CDR3 is 15 residues. Germline V gives CDR1 MNHNS, CDR2 SASEGT. The table lists this clonotype with many counts. The antigen is unknown. Unique molecular identifiers were used to barcode this TCRbeta library. TCRdb redid the calling of the PCR reads with MiXCR, one entry per CDR3 protein. Among 350,000 to 500,000 distinct CDR3 sequences listed, 43% were seen once. This chain connects TRBV6-1 to TRBJ2-1; TRBD2 is a possible D gene (5 bases). The sequencing here drew on PBMCs, taken before TCRalphabeta/CD19-depleted stem cell transplant. This receptor was identified in a girl aged 2 to 10 with aplastic anemia, due to receive a stem cell transplant. The CDR3 here is CASSEVATYYNEQFF. The CDR3 coding sequence is TGTGCCAGCAGTGAAGTAGCGACTTATTACAATGAGCAGTTCTTC.